This TCR beta chain comes out of a study of T-cell reconstitution after alpha-beta-depleted transplantation in children. Researchers prepared the TCRbeta library using unique molecular identifiers, the study reports. TCRdb re-called the PCR reads with MiXCR, one entry per CDR3 protein. The sample carries approximately 200,000 distinct CDR3 sequences, 13% to 15% recorded once. This clonotype has a count of ten or more. The CDR3 extends over 14 amino acids. Germline V gene sequence: CDR1 MDHEN, CDR2 SYDVKM. The V and J ends lost 5 bases and 2 bases, in that order; junction bases with no gene match: 3. This TCR was recovered from a human donor who donated a stem cell graft to a child with acute lymphoblastic leukemia. The rearrangement links TRBV28 to TRBJ1-3; TRBD1 aligns across 7 bases. The material was PBMCs from the stem cell graft donor, obtained from the stem cell graft. The CDR3 DNA is TGTGCCAGCAGTCCGGGACAGACTGGAAACACCATATATTTT. This translates into CASSPGQTGNTIYF.